This T cell receptor beta chain was documented in a study of response to subunit inactivated influenza vaccine. This clonotype was seen repeatedly, ten times or more. Its antigen remains unidentified. General study findings and limits: The authors proposed limited new T cell recruitment per seasonal influenza vaccination.

One entry per CDR3 protein, called by TCRdb with MiXCR from the RT-PCR reads. The sample holds some 500,000 distinct CDR3 sequences, approximately 24% seen once. This material consisted of CD4+ T cells sorted from PBMCs, taken more than 4 days after vaccination. The origin of this receptor is a man aged 50 or older who received an inactivated influenza vaccine.

CDR3 bases: TGTGCCAGCAGCTTAGTAGCGGGGGCCACCTACAATGAGCAGTTCTTC. Translated: CASSLVAGATYNEQFF. The gene calls are TRBV7-2 and TRBJ2-1, with 9 bases that match TRBD2. CDR1 is SGHTA and CDR2 is FQGNSA in the germline V gene. The V and J ends lost 1 base and 2 bases, in that order; junction bases with no gene match: 3. This CDR3 is 16 amino acids long.